This T cell receptor (beta chain) was profiled in a study of T cells after yellow fever vaccination. TCRdb re-called the 5' RACE reads with MiXCR, one entry per CDR3 protein. In the table there are under 700,000 distinct CDR3 sequences, about 17% of which are singletons. The CDR3 spans 15 residues. The trim removed 2 bases at V and 4 bases at J, leaving 4 bases unmatched. The germline CDR1 and CDR2 sequences are SGHTA and FQGTGA. This clonotype was observed at least ten times. This clonotype was sampled from a man in his late teens or twenties who received the YFV17D yellow fever vaccine. The genes are TRBV7-3 and TRBJ2-3; 9 positions agree with TRBD2. Here the sequenced sample was PBMCs, taken more than 4 days after the first yellow fever vaccination. CDR3 coding DNA: TGTGCCAGCAGCTTAGCGGGGGGGCCGGCAGATACGCAGTATTTT. Its protein is CASSLAGGPADTQYF.